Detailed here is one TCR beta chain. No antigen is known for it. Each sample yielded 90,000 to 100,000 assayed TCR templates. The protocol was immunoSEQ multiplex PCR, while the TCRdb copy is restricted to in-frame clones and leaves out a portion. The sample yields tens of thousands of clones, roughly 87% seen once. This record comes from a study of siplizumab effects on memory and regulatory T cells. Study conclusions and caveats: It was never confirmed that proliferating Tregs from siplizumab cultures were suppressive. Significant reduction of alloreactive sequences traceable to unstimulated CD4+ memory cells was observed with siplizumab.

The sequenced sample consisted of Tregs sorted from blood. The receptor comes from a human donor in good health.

The CDR3 bases are TGTGCTAGTGGTTCAATAGCGGGCGTAGGTGGGGAGCAGTACTTC. Encoded protein: CASGSIAGVGGEQYF. The rearrangement uses TRBV12-5 and TRBJ2-7, with 7 bases matching TRBD2. This CDR3 spans 15 amino acids. Trimming at V came to 4 bases and at J to 7 bases, leaving 13 bases not matched to a gene. Germline CDR1 LGHNT, CDR2 FRNRAP.